The T cell receptor (beta chain) under discussion was sequenced for a study of blood T cell repertoires in COVID-19 (dated by TCRdb to the early 2020s). Notes on the research overall: Collaborator samples came from the United States, Italy and Spain and covered acute and convalescent phases of COVID-19. The repertoires were made available in a free public database intended to serve as a resource for research on the immune response to SARS-CoV-2. Where available, HLA class I and class II types were obtained from metadata supplied by the sample provider rather than from assay-based typing. The samples were drawn from two sources: the first 160 participants of the ongoing ImmuneRACE study, and 950 to 1,500 subjects contributed by 6 global collaborators. The dataset comprised deeply sampled blood TCRbeta repertoires from subjects exposed to, actively infected with, or recovered from COVID-19. The material from the prospective study consisted of cDNA or gDNA derived from T cells, B-cell-depleted T cells, or PBMCs. The sample metadata nearly always contained a de-identified subject ID, COVID-19 status, age in years and sex. Points the paper makes about the study in general: How much clinical and demographic metadata was included differed by source and by participant, and the metadata was provided uncurated.

The immunoSEQ Assay, a bias-controlled multiplex PCR, was used to amplify TCRbeta CDR3 regions from genomic DNA. The published analysis was carried out like this. The number of nucleated cells in each sample was estimated by amplification of reference gene primers within the assay. To quantify the absolute abundance of each unique TCRbeta CDR3 rearrangement, sequence reads were collapsed and filtered. Productive Simpson clonality was computed per sample as the square root of Simpson's diversity index over productive rearrangements. Here the immuneACCESS table is served through TCRdb, limited to in-frame sequences with V and J called. Missing clones are a known gap in these copies; in checked studies unresolved V genes cover under half, and the rest lacks a known reason. V and J calls and clone size are those listed in that table; D and trimming were worked out from the DNA. A total of 55,000 to 65,000 clones appear in this sample, roughly four fifths of them only once. The top ten clones comprise roughly 30% of the sample.

In Seattle, one collaborating source enrolled patients while the infection was active and tracked those patients longitudinally over the course of disease. The collaborating institutions used their own protocols to collect whole blood in K2EDTA tubes. For TCRbeta analysis, collaborators shipped samples as frozen whole blood, isolated PBMCs, or DNA extracted from either of those sample types. Points on this clone: Which antigen it targets is not known. Base qualities are not provided; no much larger clone lies one nucleotide away.

V and J are trimmed by 0 bases and 7 bases, and the gene matches miss 8 bases of the junction. Measured from the cysteine to the phenylalanine, the CDR3 is 16 residues long. Kept here is only the CDR3 DNA, which spans 48 bases and is read in frame from base 1. The CDR1 and CDR2 encoded by the germline V gene are MNHEY and SVGAGI. The chain links TRBV6-5 with TRBJ2-7, with 11 bases in between that match TRBD2. This TCR was recovered from a man in his fifties or sixties with COVID-19, enrolled during active disease. The material sequenced was peripheral blood. Read as DNA, the sequence is TGTGCCAGCAGTTACTCACTGGCTAGCGGGGGGCGGGAGCAGTACTTC. Its translation is CASSYSLASGGREQYF.